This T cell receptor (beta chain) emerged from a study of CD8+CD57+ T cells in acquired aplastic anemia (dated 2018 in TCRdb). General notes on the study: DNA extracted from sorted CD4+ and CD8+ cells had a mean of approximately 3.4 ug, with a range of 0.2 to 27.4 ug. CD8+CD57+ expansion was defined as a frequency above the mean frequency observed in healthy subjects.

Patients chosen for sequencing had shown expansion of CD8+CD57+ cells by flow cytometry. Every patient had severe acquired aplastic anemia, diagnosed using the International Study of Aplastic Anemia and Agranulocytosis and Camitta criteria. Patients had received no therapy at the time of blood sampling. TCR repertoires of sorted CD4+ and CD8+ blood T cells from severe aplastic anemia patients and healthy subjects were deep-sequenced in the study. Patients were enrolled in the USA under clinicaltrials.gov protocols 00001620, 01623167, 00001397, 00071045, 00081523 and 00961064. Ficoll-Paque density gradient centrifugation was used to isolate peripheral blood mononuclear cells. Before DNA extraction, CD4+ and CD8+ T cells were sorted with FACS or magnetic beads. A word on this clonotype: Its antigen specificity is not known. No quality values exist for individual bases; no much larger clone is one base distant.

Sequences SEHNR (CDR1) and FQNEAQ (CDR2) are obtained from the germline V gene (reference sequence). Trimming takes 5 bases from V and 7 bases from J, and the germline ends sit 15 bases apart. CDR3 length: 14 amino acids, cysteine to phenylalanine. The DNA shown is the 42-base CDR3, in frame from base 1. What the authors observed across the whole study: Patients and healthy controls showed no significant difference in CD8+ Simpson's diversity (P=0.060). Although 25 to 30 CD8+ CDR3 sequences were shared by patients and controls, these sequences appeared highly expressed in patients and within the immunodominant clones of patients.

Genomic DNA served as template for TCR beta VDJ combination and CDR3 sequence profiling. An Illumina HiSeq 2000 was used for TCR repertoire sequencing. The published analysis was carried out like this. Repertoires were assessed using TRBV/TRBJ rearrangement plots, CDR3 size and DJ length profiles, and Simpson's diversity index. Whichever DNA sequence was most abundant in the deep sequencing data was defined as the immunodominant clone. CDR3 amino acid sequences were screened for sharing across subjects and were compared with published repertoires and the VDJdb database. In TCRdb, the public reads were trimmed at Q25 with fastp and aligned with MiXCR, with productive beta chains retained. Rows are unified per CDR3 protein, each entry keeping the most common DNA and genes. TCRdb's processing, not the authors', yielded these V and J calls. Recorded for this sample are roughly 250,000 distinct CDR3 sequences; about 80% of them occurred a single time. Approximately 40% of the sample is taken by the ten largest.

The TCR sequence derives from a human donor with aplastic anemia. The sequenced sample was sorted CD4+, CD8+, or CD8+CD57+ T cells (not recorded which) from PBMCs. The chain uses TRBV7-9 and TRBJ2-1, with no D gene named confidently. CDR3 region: CASSARETQNEQFF. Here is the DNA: TGTGCCAGCAGCGCCAGAGAGACACAGAATGAGCAGTTCTTC.